This record concerns one T cell receptor beta chain sequence. The antigen is unknown. CDR1 is SGHKS, CDR2 YYEKEE, per germline (reference sequence). The ends were cut back, 5 bases at V and 0 bases at J, with 12 bases in the middle. This CDR3 has 15 residues. This specimen belongs to a study of T cell repertoires in cytomegalovirus infection. General study points: Predominance within the ex vivo response was attributable to HLA-C-restricted CMV-specific TCR beta clonotypes.

A single record per CDR3 protein comes from TCRdb applying MiXCR to the reads. The sample records about 920,000 distinct CDR3 sequences, roughly 30% being singletons. Sequenced material: cultured CD8+ T cells from PBMCs, taken from culture after CMV antigen stimulation. This sequence was found in a human donor in good health (CMV status not recorded). Some clones in this sample may be carry-over from other donors' samples. The V call is TRBV5-5, the J call TRBJ1-3, with unresolved D. The CDR3 DNA sequence: TGTGCCAGCAGGGAGGGTAGAAACTCTGGAAACACCATATATTTT. Translating it yields CASREGRNSGNTIYF.